This entry is about one T cell receptor beta chain. The target antigen is unknown. V shed 6 bases, J shed 3 bases, and the junction held 4 bases outside the gene matches. This CDR3 spans 16 amino acids. CDR1 is LGHDT and CDR2 is YNNKEL in the germline V gene (reference sequence). Sequencing used immunoSEQ multiplex PCR; TCRdb keeps in-frame clones, though not all of them. The sample lists roughly 100,000 clones; roughly 88% were seen once. This record belongs to a study of T cell responses to AZD1222 COVID-19 vaccine. In the study overall: Samples with a second dose at about 4 or about 12 weeks were pooled together.

Findings and limits, study-wide: An increase in Spike-specific TCR breadth and depth was observed after two AZD1222 doses. It should be noted that donors were predominantly white British and more often female, and clonal diversity was possibly underestimated.

This receptor was identified in an adult in good health. Material: peripheral blood, obtained on day 0 of AZD1222 vaccination. The chain joins TRBV3-1 (or the pseudogene TRBV3-2) to TRBJ2-1, with 14 bases fitting TRBD2. The DNA of the CDR3 is TGTGCCAGCAGTCGGACTAGCGGGGGGAGCTACAATGAGCAGTTCTTC. Translation gives CASSRTSGGSYNEQFF.